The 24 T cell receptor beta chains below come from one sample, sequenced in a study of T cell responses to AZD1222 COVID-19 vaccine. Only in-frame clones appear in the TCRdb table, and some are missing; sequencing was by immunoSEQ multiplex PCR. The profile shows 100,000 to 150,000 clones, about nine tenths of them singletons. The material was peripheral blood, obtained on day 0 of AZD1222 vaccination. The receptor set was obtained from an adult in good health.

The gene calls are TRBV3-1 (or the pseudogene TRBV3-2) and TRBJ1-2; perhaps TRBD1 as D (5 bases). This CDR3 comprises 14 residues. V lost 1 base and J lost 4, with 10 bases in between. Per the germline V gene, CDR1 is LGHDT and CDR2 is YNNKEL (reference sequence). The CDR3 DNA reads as TGTGCCAGCAGCCAAGTCCCAGGGCCCTATGGCTACACCTTC. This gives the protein CASSQVPGPYGYTF.

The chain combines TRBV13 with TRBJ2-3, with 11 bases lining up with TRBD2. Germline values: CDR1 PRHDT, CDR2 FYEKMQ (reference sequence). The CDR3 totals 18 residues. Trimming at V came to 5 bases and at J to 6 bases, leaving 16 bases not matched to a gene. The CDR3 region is CASSPNQGFSGGADTQYF. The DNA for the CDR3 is TGTGCCAGCAGCCCAAATCAAGGGTTTAGCGGGGGGGCTGATACGCAGTATTTT.

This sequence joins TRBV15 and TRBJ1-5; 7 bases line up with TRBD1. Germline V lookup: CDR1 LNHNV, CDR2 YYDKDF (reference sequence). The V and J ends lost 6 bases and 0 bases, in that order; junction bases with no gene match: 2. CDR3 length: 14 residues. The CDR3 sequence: CATRQGFSNQPQHF. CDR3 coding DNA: TGTGCCACCAGACAGGGGTTTAGCAATCAGCCCCAGCATTTT. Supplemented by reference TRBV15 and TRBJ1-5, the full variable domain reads DAMVIQNPRYQVTQFGKPVTLSCSQTLNHNVMYWYQQKSSQAPKLLFHYYDKDFNNEADTPDNFQSRRPNTSFCFLDIRSPGLGDTAMYLCATRQGFSNQPQHFGDGTRLSIL.

In DNA, the CDR3 is TGTGCCAGCTCATCGGCCACCGGGACAAGGCGGGCAGATACGCAGTATTTT. Its protein is CASSSATGTRRADTQYF. The chain joins TRBV18 to TRBJ2-3; TRBD1 might be the D (6 bases). The CDR3 runs 17 residues. The V gene lost 5 bases and the J gene lost 4 bases, with 22 bases spanning the gap. CDR1 is KGHSH and CDR2 is LQKENI in the germline V gene.

The CDR3 bases are TGTGCCAGAAGCTTGGTACCAGCAGCCCCGGAAGAGACCCAGTACTTC. This encodes CARSLVPAAPEETQYF. The gene calls are TRBV5-3 and TRBJ2-5; D is unclear. TRBV5-3 is an ORF; its function is uncertain. Trimming cost V 0 bases and J 3 bases, with 15 bases left between them. The length of the CDR3 is 16 residues.

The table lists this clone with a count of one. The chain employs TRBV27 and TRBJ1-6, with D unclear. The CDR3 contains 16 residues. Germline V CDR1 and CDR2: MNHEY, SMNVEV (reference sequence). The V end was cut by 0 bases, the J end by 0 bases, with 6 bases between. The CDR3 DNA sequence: TGTGCCAGCAGTTTATCATACAGCTCCTATAATTCACCCCTCCACTTT. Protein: CASSLSYSSYNSPLHF.

The CDR3: CSALHRDSYEQYF. Written as DNA, the CDR3 is TGCAGCGCCCTTCACCGGGACAGCTACGAGCAGTACTTC. J is TRBJ2-7 and V is TRBV29-1, with 7 nucleotides matching TRBD1. CDR1 SQVTM and CDR2 ANQGSEA come from the germline V gene. The CDR3 is 13 residues long. With V trimmed by 7 bases and J by 3 bases, 9 bases remained unmatched.

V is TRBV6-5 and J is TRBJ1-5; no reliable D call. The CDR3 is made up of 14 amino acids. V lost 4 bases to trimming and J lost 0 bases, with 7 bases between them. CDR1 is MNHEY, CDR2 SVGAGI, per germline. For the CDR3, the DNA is TGTGCCAGCAGTTCCCAGCCTAGCAATCAGCCCCAGCATTTT. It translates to CASSSQPSNQPQHF.

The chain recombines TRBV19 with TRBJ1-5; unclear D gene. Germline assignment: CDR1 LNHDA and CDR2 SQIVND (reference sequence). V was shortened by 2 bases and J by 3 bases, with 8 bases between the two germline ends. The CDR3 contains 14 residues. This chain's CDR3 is CASSIQALNQPQHF. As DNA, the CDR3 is TGTGCCAGTAGTATACAGGCGCTCAATCAGCCCCAGCATTTT.

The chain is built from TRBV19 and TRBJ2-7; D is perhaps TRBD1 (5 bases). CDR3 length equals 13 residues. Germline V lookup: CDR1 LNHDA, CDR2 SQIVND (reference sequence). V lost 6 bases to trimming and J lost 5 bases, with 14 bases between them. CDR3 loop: CASRGHSEDEQYF. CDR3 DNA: TGTGCCAGTAGAGGACATTCTGAGGACGAGCAGTACTTC.

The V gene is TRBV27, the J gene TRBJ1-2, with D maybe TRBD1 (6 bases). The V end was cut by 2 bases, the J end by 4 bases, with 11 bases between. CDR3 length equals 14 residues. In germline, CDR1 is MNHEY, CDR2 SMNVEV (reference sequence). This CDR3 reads CASSLGGQLYGYTF. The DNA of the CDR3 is TGTGCCAGCAGTTTAGGAGGACAGCTCTATGGCTACACCTTC.

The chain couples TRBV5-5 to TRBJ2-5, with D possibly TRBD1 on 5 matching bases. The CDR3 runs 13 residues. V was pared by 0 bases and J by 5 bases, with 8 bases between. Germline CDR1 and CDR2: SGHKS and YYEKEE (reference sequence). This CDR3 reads CASSLGGWETQYF. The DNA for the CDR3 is TGTGCCAGCAGCTTGGGGGGCTGGGAGACCCAGTACTTC.

The CDR3: CASSAGTGPYNEQFF. Written as DNA, the CDR3 is TGTGCCAGCAGCGCCGGGACAGGTCCCTACAATGAGCAGTTCTTC. V usage is TRBV7-3 and J usage is TRBJ2-1; 8 bases line up with TRBD1. The CDR3 is made up of 15 amino acids. In germline, CDR1 is SGHTA, CDR2 FQGTGA. V was clipped by 5 bases and J by 2 bases; unmatched bases: 5.

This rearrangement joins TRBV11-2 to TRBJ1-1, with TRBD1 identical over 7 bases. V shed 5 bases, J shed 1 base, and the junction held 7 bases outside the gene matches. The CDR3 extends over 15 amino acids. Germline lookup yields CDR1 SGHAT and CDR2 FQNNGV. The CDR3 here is CASSLSPGGNTEAFF. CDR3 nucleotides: TGTGCCAGCAGCCTAAGCCCAGGGGGGAACACTGAAGCTTTCTTT. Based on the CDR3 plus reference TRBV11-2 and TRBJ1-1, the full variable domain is EAGVAQSPRYKIIEKRQSVAFWCNPISGHATLYWYQQILGQGPKLLIQFQNNGVVDDSQLPKDRFSAERLKGVDSTLKIQPAKLEDSAVYLCASSLSPGGNTEAFFGQGTRLTVV.

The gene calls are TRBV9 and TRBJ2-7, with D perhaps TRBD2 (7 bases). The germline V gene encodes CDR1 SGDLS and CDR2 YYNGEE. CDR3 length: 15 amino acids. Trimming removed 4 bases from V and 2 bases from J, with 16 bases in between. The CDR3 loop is CASSPAPGGPYEQYF. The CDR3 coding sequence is TGTGCCAGCAGCCCGGCTCCGGGGGGCCCCTACGAGCAGTACTTC.

For the CDR3, the DNA is TGTGCCAGCAGTAGCGCAGGAGGGGCCCCTCCCTACGAGCAGTACTTC. Translation: CASSSAGGAPPYEQYF. This rearrangement joins TRBV27 to TRBJ2-7; tentatively, D is TRBD2 (6 bases). V was pared by 5 bases and J by 2 bases, with 19 bases between. Germline loops: CDR1 MNHEY, CDR2 SMNVEV (reference sequence). The CDR3 extends over 16 amino acids.

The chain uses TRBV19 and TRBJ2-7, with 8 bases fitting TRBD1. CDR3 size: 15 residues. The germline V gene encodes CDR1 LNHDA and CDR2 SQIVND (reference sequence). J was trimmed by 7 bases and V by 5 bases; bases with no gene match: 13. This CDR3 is CASSATLGQGGEQYF. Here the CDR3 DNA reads TGTGCCAGTAGTGCAACCCTAGGACAGGGTGGAGAGCAGTACTTC.

The DNA for the CDR3 is TGTGCCACCACCCTGGACAGGGGAACTCAGCCCCAGCATTTT. Protein: CATTLDRGTQPQHF. The chain has TRBV15 and TRBJ1-5; 9 bases align to TRBD1. Looked up from germline, CDR1 is LNHNV and CDR2 is YYDKDF (reference sequence). The V and J ends lost 7 bases and 6 bases, in that order; junction bases with no gene match: 7. The CDR3 spans 14 residues.

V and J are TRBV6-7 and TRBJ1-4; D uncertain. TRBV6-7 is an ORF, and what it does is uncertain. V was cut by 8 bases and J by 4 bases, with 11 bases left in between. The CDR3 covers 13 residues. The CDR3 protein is CASLGPNNEKLFF. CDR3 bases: TGTGCCAGCCTGGGCCCGAATAATGAAAAACTGTTTTTT.

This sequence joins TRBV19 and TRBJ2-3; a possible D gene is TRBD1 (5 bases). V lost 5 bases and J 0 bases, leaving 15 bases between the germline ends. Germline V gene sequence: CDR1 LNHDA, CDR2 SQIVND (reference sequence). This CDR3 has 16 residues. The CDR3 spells CASSGWQGASTDTQYF. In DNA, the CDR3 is TGTGCCAGTAGTGGCTGGCAGGGCGCTAGCACAGATACGCAGTATTTT.

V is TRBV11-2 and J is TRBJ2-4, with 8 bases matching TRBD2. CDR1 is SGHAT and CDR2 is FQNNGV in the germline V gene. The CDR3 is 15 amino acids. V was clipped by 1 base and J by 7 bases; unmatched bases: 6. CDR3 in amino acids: CASSLVAAGDNIQYF. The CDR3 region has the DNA TGTGCCAGCAGCTTAGTCGCAGCGGGGGACAACATTCAGTACTTC.

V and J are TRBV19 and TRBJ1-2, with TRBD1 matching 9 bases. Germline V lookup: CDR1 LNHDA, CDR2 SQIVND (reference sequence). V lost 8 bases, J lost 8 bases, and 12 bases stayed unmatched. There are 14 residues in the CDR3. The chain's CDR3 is CASGPPGQGPGYTF. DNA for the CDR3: TGTGCCAGTGGCCCCCCGGGACAGGGACCCGGCTACACCTTC.

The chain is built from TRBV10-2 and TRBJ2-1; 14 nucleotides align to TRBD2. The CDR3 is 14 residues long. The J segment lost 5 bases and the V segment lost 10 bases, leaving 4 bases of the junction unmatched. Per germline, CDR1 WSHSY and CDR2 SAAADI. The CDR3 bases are TGCGCCACCTCGGGACTAGCGGGGGACAATGAGCAGTTCTTC. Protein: CATSGLAGDNEQFF.

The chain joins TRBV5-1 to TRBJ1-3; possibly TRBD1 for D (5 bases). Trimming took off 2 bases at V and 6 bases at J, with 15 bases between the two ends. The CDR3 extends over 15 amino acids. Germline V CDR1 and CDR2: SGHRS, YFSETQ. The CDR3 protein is CASSLPTEAVNTIYF. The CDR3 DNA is TGCGCCAGCAGCTTACCGACAGAGGCAGTAAACACCATATATTTT.